The sequence of this T cell receptor beta chain was determined in a study of T cells in Graves' hyperthyroidism and ophthalmopathy. Study outcomes and limitations: Blood also held most thyroid clonotypes expanded beyond 0.001.

Fresh peripheral blood, more than 9 ml, yielded the PBMCs. The germline gives CDR1 GTSNPN, CDR2 SVGIG (reference sequence). There are 12 residues in the CDR3. As to this clonotype: The antigen is unknown. A much larger clone differs by one base, so this may be a read error.

What was amplified from RNA transcripts were TCR beta CDR3 regions. The primer set for the first-round RT-PCR of the TCR CDR3 was HTBI. Each CDR3 protein is one row after TCRdb ran MiXCR on the multiplex PCR reads. The table records about 560,000 distinct CDR3 sequences, about a sixth of them present only once. Specimen: blood. This chain uses TRBV30 with TRBJ1-2; D gene ambiguous. The receptor was derived from a woman younger than 30 with Graves' hyperthyroidism. The CDR3: CTWTYGIEGYTF. The CDR3 DNA reads TGTACCTGGACTTATGGGATCGAAGGCTACACCTTC.